This T cell receptor beta chain appears in the sequencing data of a study of T-cell memory formation after mild COVID-19. Study-wide results and limits: In pre-infection memory, a portion of responding clones appeared, which suggested that cross-reactive memory joined. Contracting clones, day 15 to 85, had balanced CD4/CD8, and later expanders favored CD4+.

The germline V gene encodes CDR1 SGHVS and CDR2 FNYEAQ. The V gene end was trimmed by 0 bases and the J gene end by 4 bases; junction bases not matched to a gene: 4. There are 15 residues in the CDR3. TCRdb re-derived calls from the 5' RACE reads in MiXCR, one entry per CDR3 protein. The sample carries a few hundred thousand distinct CDR3 sequences, roughly an eighth recorded once. Concerning this clonotype: Antigen: not known.

The sequencing sample was made of PBMCs or a T cell subset sorted from them (not recorded which). The source is a man aged 18 to 30 who had mild COVID-19 (a few samples of this study predate the infection). Cell type and time point are not known. The chain links TRBV7-6 to TRBJ1-1, with TRBD1 matching 8 bases. CDR3 DNA sequence: TGTGCCAGCAGCTTAGCGCCAGACAGGGGCACTGAAGCTTTCTTT. The encoded protein is CASSLAPDRGTEAFF.